This TCR beta chain was identified during a study of shared clonotypes between healthy human individuals (dated by TCRdb to about 2020). Turning to the overall study: Two women and three men aged 18 to 49 years were included in the cohort. For each donor, three plates each were used for CD4 naive and CD4 memory, two plates were used for CD8 naive, and one plate was used for CD8 memory. The study deeply sequenced blood TCR repertoires of five healthy adults to estimate repertoire size and the extent of clonotype sharing between individuals. Different laboratories and diverse techniques were used to prepare libraries and sequence TCR repertoires, to increase sequencing depth and limit assay-specific biases. Per donor, leukapheresis produced somewhere between about 0.85 and 10 billion PBMCs. Broad study findings and their caveats: Pairwise subsampling indicated that sequencing depth was expected to affect the degree of clonotype sharing among donors. The genetic and exposure-history diversity represented was limited by the small number of donors. Even with the large sequencing depth, rarefaction of the sorted-subset datasets indicated that sequencing was incomplete. Compared with non-shared clonotypes, the clonotypes found in all four sorted-subset donors had higher generation probabilities. About 4.5% of naive CD4, more than 3% of naive CD8, 2.3% of memory CD4, and 0.35% to 0.5% of memory CD8 clonotypes were shared across several donors. Only blood was sampled, and tissue TCR repertoires likely differ from those in blood. Naive subsets generally had larger estimated clonotype richness than memory subsets.

TCR CDR3 regions were amplified from genomic DNA by multiplex PCR using the deep immunoSEQ assay. For each cell subset, the extracted genomic DNA was distributed evenly across all wells of several immunoSEQ 96-well plates, and each plate served as one replicate. For sorted subsets, about 200 ng genomic DNA, equal to tens of thousands of T cell genomes, was loaded into each replicate PCR. The purified libraries were quantified using a Qubit 3.0 fluorometer, sized with a Bioanalyzer 2100, and then quantified again using the KAPA Library Quantification kit. Each immunoSEQ 96-well plate was sequenced on its own single-read 150-cycle Illumina NextSeq 550 flow cell. For the original study's pipeline: Because the immunoSEQ output included only junctional sequences and no quality scores, the filtering could not be the same as the filtering used for full-length reads. To assign V/J genes and CDR3, sequences were annotated against IMGT germline references using PyIR, a Python wrapper for IgBLAST v1.9. Reads were removed for weak V/J assignments (E-value above 1e-6), missing CDR3, stop codons, out-of-frame junctions, or ambiguous translated residues. V3J clonotypes were defined as sequences sharing an identical inferred V gene, J gene, and CDR3 amino acid sequence. To compute the percentage overlap between repertoires, the number of shared unique clonotypes was divided by the size of the smaller repertoire. RTK rarefaction, the Chao1 estimator, and Recon v2.1 estimates of unobserved clonotypes were used to assess repertoire richness. For all TCRbeta clonotypes obtained by the gDNA method from a handful of donors, generation probabilities were computed with OLGA. Held by TCRdb, this immuneACCESS table contains in-frame sequences only and omits some clones. Under half of the omission traces to an unresolved V gene where checked; the cause of the rest is unknown. V and J calls and clone size follow that table, whereas D and trimming were derived from the DNA. The sample records about 1.1 million clones, 70% to 80% of which are singletons. Clones ranked in the top ten supply more than 0.55% of the sample.

The donors were healthy, HIV-negative adults with no recently reported acute infections or vaccinations. Only Caucasian adults living in Nashville, Tennessee, USA were represented among the donors. CD4+ T cells were enriched by magnetic negative selection; naive cells were then positively selected on CD45RA, and the negative fraction formed the memory subset. After blood collection by leukapheresis, PBMCs were isolated using Ficoll-Histopaque density gradient centrifugation and then cryopreserved in the vapor phase of liquid nitrogen. Purity and quantity of every magnetically sorted T cell population were checked by analytical flow cytometry. From each sorted fraction, genomic DNA was isolated and quantified by UV absorbance on a Nanodrop 2000c. This clone was seen at least ten times. Its antigen specificity is not known. Base qualities are not provided; no much larger clone lies one nucleotide away.

Trimming takes 4 bases off V and 6 bases off J; junction bases not matched to a gene: 14. From the germline V gene (reference sequence), CDR1 is SEHNR and CDR2 is FQNEAQ. The CDR3 goes from the cysteine to the phenylalanine over 19 residues. The kept DNA is CDR3 alone, 57 bases in frame from the first base. The sequencing sample was made of memory CD4+ T cells from PBMCs. Sample cell subset or site, as interpreted from the label and publication: CD45RA-negative fraction. The sequence is built from TRBV7-9 and TRBJ2-1; 14 junctional bases match TRBD2. This clonotype was sampled from a man in his late teens or twenties in good health. Some clones in this sample may be carry-over from other donors' samples. For the CDR3, the sequence is CASSWRRGLAGGGRNEQFF. The nucleotides are TGTGCCAGCAGCTGGAGACGAGGACTAGCGGGAGGTGGGCGCAATGAGCAGTTCTTC.